This TCR beta chain was captured in a study of OX40 agonist ivuxolimab in advanced cancers. On the study more broadly: All patients had ivuxolimab intravenously every 2 weeks at 0.01 to 10 mg/kg. Partial responses were achieved by three patients: one hepatocellular carcinoma, two cutaneous melanoma.

Study-level findings and limits: Normalized T-cell clonal expansion was also low in some nonresponders.

Note on this clone: Its specificity is not known.

Blood specimens came from baseline, cycle 4 day 1, and cycle 7 day 1. Some clones are missing from TCRdb's copy, which holds only in-frame ones; the method was immunoSEQ multiplex PCR. The table records more than 45,000 clones, 84% of them present only once. V was pared by 6 bases and J by 7 bases, with 5 bases of the junction left unmatched. CDR1 is LNHDA and CDR2 is SQIVND in the germline V gene (reference sequence). CDR3 length: 15 residues. The source of this sequence is an adult with an advanced solid tumor such as melanoma, head and neck, liver or kidney cancer. V usage is TRBV19 and J usage is TRBJ2-1, with 14 bases lining up with TRBD2. The input for sequencing was CD4+ or CD8+ T cells sorted from blood, taken in a trial of the OX40 agonist ivuxolimab. In nucleotides, the CDR3 is TGTGCCAGTAGCGTGGGACTAGCGGGAGTAAATGAGCAGTTCTTC. As protein: CASSVGLAGVNEQFF.